Listed below are T cell receptor beta chains from one sample, sequenced in a study of T cell repertoires in cytomegalovirus infection. Their target antigens are unknown. TCRdb processed the reads anew with MiXCR; each CDR3 protein has one entry. The table shows some 940,000 distinct CDR3 sequences, with roughly 31% occurring only once. Sample: cultured CD8+ T cells from PBMCs, taken from culture after CMV antigen stimulation. These receptors were collected from a human donor in good health (CMV status not recorded). Some clones in this sample may be carry-over from other donors' samples. CDR3s include the opening cysteine and the closing phenylalanine or tryptophan. The D gene is left open where the match is weak. Clone size is given for some rows only: seen once, a few or many times, or a class if the clone is expanded.

J | D | V | size | DNA | CDR3
TRBJ2-1 | NA | TRBV4-3 | NA | TGCGCCAGCAGCCAAGATCGGAGCAGAGCTTACAATGAGCAGTTCTTC | CASSQDRSRAYNEQFF
TRBJ1-1 | NA | TRBV7-6 | many | TGTGCCAGCAGCGCAGGTGGGAACACTGAAGCTTTCTTT | CASSAGGNTEAFF
TRBJ1-1 | TRBD1 | TRBV7-8 | many | TGTGCCAGCAGCGTCCGACAGGGAGAGAAAGCTTTCTTT | CASSVRQGEKAFF
TRBJ1-5 | NA | TRBV5-6 | NA | TGTGCCAGCAGCTTGGGGCGACAGCGTGGCCAGCCCCAGCATTTT | CASSLGRQRGQPQHF
TRBJ2-5 | TRBD1 | TRBV6-1 | NA | TGTGCCAGCAGGGAGTACAGGGGGCGGGAGACCCAGTACTTC | CASREYRGRETQYF
TRBJ1-6 | NA | TRBV28 | NA | TGTGCCAGCAGTCTCGGGACGACTAGATCCTATAATTCACCCCTCCACTTT | CASSLGTTRSYNSPLHF
TRBJ1-4 | NA | TRBV4-3 | NA | TGCGCCAGCAGCCAAGTCGCGACCTCACAAGGGATGGATGAAAAACTGTTTTTT | CASSQVATSQGMDEKLFF
TRBJ2-2 | TRBD1 | TRBV13 | NA | TGTGCCAACAGTATCGACAGGGGGCTGAACACCGGGGAGCTGTTTTTT | CANSIDRGLNTGELFF
TRBJ1-2 | NA | TRBV27 | few | TGTGCCAGCAGTTTATCGAGTGAGGGGCGTAAAGCTAACTATGGCTACACCTTC | CASSLSSEGRKANYGYTF
TRBJ2-2 | TRBD1 | TRBV7-9 | NA | TGTGCCAGCAGCCCCCGGGACAGTGGCTTCACCGGGGAGCTGTTTTTT | CASSPRDSGFTGELFF
TRBJ1-2 | NA | TRBV27 | few | TGTGCCAGCAGTTCTCTCGGGCCTAACTATGGCTACACCTTC | CASSSLGPNYGYTF
TRBJ1-1 | NA | TRBV5-6 | NA | TGTGCCAGCAGCTTGGTGGTGTGGGCGGACACTGAAGCTTTCTTT | CASSLVVWADTEAFF
TRBJ2-4 | TRBD1 | TRBV5-5 | NA | TGTGCCAGCAGCAACACAGGGGGTCGGCTGAACATTCAGTACTTC | CASSNTGGRLNIQYF
TRBJ1-1 | TRBD1 | TRBV6-6 | NA | TGTGCCAGCAATGGGGGACAGGCGAACACTGAAGCTTTCTTT | CASNGGQANTEAFF
TRBJ1-5 | NA | TRBV6-1 | NA | TGTGCCAGCACCAGGGACGAAGGATGGCCCCAGCATTTT | CASTRDEGWPQHF
TRBJ2-1 | NA | TRBV9 | NA | TGTGCCAGCAGCGTAGATGGGGATGAGCAGTTCTTC | CASSVDGDEQFF
TRBJ1-1 | NA | TRBV19 | NA | TGTGCCAGTATAGGTAGGGGGATTTCTGAAGCTTTCTTT | CASIGRGISEAFF
TRBJ2-1 | TRBD1 | TRBV2 | NA | TGTGCCAGTTTTCCGGGACAGCCGAATGAGCAGTTCTTC | CASFPGQPNEQFF
TRBJ2-2 | TRBD2 | TRBV4-1 | NA | TGCGCCAGCAGTCCCCTTGGGAGCGGGGGCCCATGGGCCGGGGAGCTGTTTTTT | CASSPLGSGGPWAGELFF
TRBJ2-1 | NA | TRBV20-1 | NA | TGCAGTGCTAGAGCCACCGGAGGACAGTTCTACAATGAGCAGTTCTTC | CSARATGGQFYNEQFF
TRBJ1-2 | TRBD1 | TRBV7-4 | NA | TGTGCCAGCAGCTACCCGGGACAGGGAATGGTTAACTATGGCTACACCTTC | CASSYPGQGMVNYGYTF
TRBJ1-2 | NA | TRBV4-1 | NA | TGCGCCAGCAGCCCTTCCAGACCGGAGGGCTACACCTTC | CASSPSRPEGYTF
TRBJ1-5 | NA | TRBV6-2/TRBV6-3 | few | TGTGCCAGCACCCACAGGGCTTGGGATCAGCCCCAGCATTTT | CASTHRAWDQPQHF